This T cell receptor beta chain appears in the sequencing data of a study of T cell responses to AZD1222 COVID-19 vaccine. Trimming took 4 bases from V and 12 from J, leaving 10 bases between them. CDR3 length: 12 residues. Looked up from germline, CDR1 is MNHEY and CDR2 is SVGAGI. Analyses pooled second doses at about 4 or about 12 weeks. The protocol was immunoSEQ multiplex PCR, while the TCRdb copy is restricted to in-frame clones and leaves out a portion. This table has 150,000 to 200,000 clones, 88% appearing once. This clone was seen just once. The antigen is undetermined. General study findings and limits: Repertoire collection took place solely once the T cell response had peaked. Clonal diversity may have been underestimated in mostly white British donors. Reportedly, nearly half the spike-specific TCRs target unmutated variant regions.

The receptor comes from an adult who received the AZD1222 COVID-19 vaccine. Sequencing was performed on peripheral blood, taken 28 days after the second AZD1222 dose. The V call is TRBV6-5, the J call TRBJ1-6; unclear D gene. CDR3 loop: CASSLGFLPLHF. The CDR3 DNA reads as TGTGCCAGCAGTTTAGGGTTTCTACCCCTCCACTTT.